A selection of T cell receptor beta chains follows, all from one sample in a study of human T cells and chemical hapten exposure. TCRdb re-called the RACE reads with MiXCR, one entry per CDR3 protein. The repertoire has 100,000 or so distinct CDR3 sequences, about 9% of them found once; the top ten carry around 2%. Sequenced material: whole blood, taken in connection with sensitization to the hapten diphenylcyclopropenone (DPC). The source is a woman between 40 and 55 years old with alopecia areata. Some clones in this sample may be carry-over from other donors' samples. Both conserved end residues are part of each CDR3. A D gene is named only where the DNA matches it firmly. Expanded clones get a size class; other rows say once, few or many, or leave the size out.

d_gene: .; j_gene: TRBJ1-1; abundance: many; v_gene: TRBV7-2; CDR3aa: CASSLGRSGGATEAFF; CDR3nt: TGTGCCAGCAGCTTAGGTCGATCCGGGGGCGCAACTGAAGCTTTCTTT
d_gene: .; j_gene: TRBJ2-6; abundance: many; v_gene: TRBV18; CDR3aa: CASSPRGANVLTF; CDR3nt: TGTGCCAGCTCACCACGAGGGGCCAACGTCCTGACTTTC
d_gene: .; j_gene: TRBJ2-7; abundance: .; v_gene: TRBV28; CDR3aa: CATRRTPQTYEQYF; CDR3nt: TGTGCCACCCGACGGACACCTCAGACCTACGAGCAGTACTTC
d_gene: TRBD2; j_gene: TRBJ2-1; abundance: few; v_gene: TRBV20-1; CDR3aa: CSASWDSGLIGNEQFF; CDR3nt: TGCAGTGCTAGTTGGGATAGCGGGCTTATTGGGAATGAGCAGTTCTTC
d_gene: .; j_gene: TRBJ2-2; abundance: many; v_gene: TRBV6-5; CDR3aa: CASSYSRLGTGELFF; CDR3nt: TGTGCCAGCAGTTACTCCCGGCTGGGTACCGGGGAGCTGTTTTTT
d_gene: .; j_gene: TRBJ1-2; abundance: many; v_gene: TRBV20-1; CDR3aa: CSAVVGNYGYTF; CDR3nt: TGCAGTGCTGTGGTAGGGAACTATGGCTACACCTTC
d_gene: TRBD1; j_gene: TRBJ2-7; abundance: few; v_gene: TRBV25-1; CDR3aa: CASLGTGGIEQYF; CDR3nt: TGTGCCAGTCTCGGGACAGGGGGCATCGAGCAGTACTTC
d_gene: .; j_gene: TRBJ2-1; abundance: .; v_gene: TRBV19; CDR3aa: CASSLGANEQFF; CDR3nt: TGTGCCAGTAGTTTGGGCGCCAATGAGCAGTTCTTC
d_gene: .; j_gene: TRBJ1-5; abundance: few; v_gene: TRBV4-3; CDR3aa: CASSQDGDSNQPQHF; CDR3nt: TGCGCCAGCAGCCAAGATGGGGACAGCAATCAGCCCCAGCATTTT
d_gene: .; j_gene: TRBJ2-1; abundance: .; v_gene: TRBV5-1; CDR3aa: CASSPRLFSYNEQFF; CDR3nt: TGCGCCAGCAGCCCCCGGTTGTTCTCCTACAATGAGCAGTTCTTC
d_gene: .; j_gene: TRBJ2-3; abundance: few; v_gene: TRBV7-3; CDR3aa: CASSLRVDLFASTDTQYF; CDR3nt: TGTGCCAGCAGCCTGCGTGTGGACCTATTTGCTAGCACAGATACGCAGTATTTT
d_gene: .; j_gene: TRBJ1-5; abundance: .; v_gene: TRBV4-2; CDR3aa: CASSRTDQPQQF; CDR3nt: TGTGCCAGCAGCCGAACCGATCAGCCCCAGCAATTT
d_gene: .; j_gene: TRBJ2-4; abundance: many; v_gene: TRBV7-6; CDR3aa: CASSLKEGGKGKHIQYF; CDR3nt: TGTGCCAGCAGCTTAAAAGAGGGGGGCAAGGGCAAACACATTCAGTACTTC
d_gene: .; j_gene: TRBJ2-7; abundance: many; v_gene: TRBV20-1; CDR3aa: CSARDSSYEQYF; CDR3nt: TGCAGTGCTAGAGACAGCTCCTACGAGCAGTACTTC
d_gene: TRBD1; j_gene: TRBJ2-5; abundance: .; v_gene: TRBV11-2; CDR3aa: CASRGAGGEETQYF; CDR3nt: TGTGCCAGCAGAGGGGCAGGGGGTGAAGAGACCCAGTACTTC
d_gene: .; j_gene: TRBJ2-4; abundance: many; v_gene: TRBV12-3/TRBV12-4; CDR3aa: CASSLRDGDIQYF; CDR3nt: TGTGCCAGCAGTCTCAGGGATGGTGACATTCAGTACTTC
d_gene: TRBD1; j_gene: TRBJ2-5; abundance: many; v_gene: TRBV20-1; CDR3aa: CSARTGGNQETQYF; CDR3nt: TGCAGTGCTCGGACAGGGGGGAACCAAGAGACCCAGTACTTC
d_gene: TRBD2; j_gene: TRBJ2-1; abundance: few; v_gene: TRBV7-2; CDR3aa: CASSLGPSGSYNEQFF; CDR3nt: TGTGCCAGCAGCTTAGGGCCTAGCGGATCCTACAATGAGCAGTTCTTC
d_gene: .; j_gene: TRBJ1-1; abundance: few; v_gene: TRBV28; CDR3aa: CASSLTFGGNTEAFF; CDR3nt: TGTGCCAGCAGTTTAACTTTTGGGGGGAACACTGAAGCTTTCTTT
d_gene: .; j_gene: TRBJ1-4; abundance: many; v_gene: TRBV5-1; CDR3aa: CASRDSFNEKLFF; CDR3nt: TGCGCCAGCAGGGACAGTTTTAATGAAAAACTGTTTTTT
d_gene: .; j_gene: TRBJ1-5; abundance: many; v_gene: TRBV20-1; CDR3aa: CSARGPSMDRTHLGNQPQHF; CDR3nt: TGCAGTGCTAGAGGACCCTCGATGGACAGAACTCATTTGGGCAATCAGCCCCAGCATTTT
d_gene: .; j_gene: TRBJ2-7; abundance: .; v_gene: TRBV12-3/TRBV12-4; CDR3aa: CASAESYEQYF; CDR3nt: TGTGCCAGCGCAGAGTCCTACGAGCAGTACTTC
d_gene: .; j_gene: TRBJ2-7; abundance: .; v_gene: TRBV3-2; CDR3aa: CASSPRRSRHEQYF; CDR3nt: TGTGCCAGCAGCCCAAGACGATCCCGTCACGAGCAGTACTTC
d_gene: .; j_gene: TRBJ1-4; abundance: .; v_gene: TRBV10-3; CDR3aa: CAISEGTGEKLFF; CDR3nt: TGTGCCATCAGCGAAGGGACGGGCGAAAAACTGTTTTTT
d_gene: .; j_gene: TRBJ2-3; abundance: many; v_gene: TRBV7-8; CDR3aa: CASSLSAATDTQYF; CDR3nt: TGTGCCAGCAGCTTATCAGCGGCTACAGATACGCAGTATTTT
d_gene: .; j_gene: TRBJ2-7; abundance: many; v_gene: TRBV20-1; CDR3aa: CSSSDDYEQYF; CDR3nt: TGCAGTTCATCCGACGACTACGAGCAGTACTTC
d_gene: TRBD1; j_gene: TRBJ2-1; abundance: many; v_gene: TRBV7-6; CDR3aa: CASSSGTGNNEQFF; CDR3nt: TGTGCCAGCAGCTCAGGGACAGGGAACAATGAGCAGTTCTTC
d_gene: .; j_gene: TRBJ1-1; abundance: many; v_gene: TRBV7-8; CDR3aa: CASSLTSYPYEAFF; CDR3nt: TGTGCCAGCAGCTTAACGTCGTATCCCTATGAAGCTTTCTTT
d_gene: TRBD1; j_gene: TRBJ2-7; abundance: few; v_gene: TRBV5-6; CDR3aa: CASSPRGQGAPNEQYF; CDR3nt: TGTGCCAGCAGCCCGAGGGGACAGGGGGCGCCTAACGAGCAGTACTTC
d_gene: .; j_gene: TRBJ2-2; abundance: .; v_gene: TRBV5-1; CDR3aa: CASSLDRGGTGELFF; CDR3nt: TGCGCCAGCAGCTTGGATAGGGGAGGTACCGGGGAGCTGTTTTTT
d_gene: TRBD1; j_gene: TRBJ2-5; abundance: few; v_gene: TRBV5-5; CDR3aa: CASSLALTGWLETQYF; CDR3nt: TGTGCCAGCAGCTTGGCCCTGACAGGGTGGTTAGAGACCCAGTACTTC
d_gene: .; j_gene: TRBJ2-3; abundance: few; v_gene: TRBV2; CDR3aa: CASKAYFTDTQYF; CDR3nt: TGTGCCAGCAAGGCCTACTTCACAGATACGCAGTATTTT
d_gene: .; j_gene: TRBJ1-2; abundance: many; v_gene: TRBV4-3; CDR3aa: CASSQGFGFGYTF; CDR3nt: TGCGCCAGCAGCCAAGGTTTCGGGTTTGGCTACACCTTC
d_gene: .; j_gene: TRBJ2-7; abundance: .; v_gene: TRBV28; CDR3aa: CASSGPTNYEQYF; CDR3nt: TGTGCCAGCAGCGGTCCAACCAACTACGAGCAGTACTTC
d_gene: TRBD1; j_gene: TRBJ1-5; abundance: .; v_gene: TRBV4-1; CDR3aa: CASSQGDRANQPQHF; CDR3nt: TGCGCCAGCAGCCAGGGAGACAGGGCTAATCAGCCCCAGCATTTT
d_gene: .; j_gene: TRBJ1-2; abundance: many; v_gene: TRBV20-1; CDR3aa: CSARDLGSYGYTF; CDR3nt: TGCAGTGCTAGAGATCTAGGGAGCTATGGCTACACCTTC
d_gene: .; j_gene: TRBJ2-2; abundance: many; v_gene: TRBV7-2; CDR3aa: CASSFFFSTGELFF; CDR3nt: TGTGCCAGCAGCTTTTTTTTCTCCACCGGGGAGCTGTTTTTT
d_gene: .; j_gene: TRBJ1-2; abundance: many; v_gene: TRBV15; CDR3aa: CATSRVGAGRNYGYTF; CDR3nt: TGTGCCACCAGCAGAGTGGGGGCAGGGAGGAACTATGGCTACACCTTC
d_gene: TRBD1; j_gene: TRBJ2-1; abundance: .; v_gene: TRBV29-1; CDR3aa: CSTGQRTAQFF; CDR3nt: TGCAGCACGGGACAGCGGACTGCGCAGTTCTTC
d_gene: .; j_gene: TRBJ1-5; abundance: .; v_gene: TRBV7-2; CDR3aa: CASSLVVGSNQPQHF; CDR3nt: TGTGCCAGCAGCTTAGTTGTCGGTAGCAATCAGCCCCAGCATTTT
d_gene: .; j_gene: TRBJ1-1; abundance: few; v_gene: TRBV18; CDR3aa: CASSGRTGGNTEAFF; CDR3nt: TGTGCCAGCTCAGGACGGACTGGGGGGAACACTGAAGCTTTCTTT
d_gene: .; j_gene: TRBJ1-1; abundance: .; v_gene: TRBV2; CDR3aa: CASSEYRAGSTEAFF; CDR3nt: TGTGCCAGCAGTGAATACAGGGCCGGGAGCACTGAAGCTTTCTTT
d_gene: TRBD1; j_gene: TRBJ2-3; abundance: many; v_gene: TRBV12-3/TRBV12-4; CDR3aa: CASRRDRGIDTQYF; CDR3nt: TGTGCCAGCAGACGGGACAGGGGGATAGATACGCAGTATTTT
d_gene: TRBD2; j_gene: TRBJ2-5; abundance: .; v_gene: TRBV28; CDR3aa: CASLGTRYETQYF; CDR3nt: TGTGCCAGCCTAGGGACTAGGTACGAGACCCAGTACTTC
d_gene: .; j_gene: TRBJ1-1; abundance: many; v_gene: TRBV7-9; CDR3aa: CASSPEWGYTEAFF; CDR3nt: TGTGCCAGCAGCCCTGAATGGGGTTACACTGAAGCTTTCTTT
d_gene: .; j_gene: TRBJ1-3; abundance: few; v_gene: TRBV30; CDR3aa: CAWSLPGLNSGNTIYF; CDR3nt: TGTGCCTGGAGTTTGCCGGGGCTAAACTCTGGAAACACCATATATTTT
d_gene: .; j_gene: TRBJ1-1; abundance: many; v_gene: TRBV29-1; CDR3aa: CSVGRISNTEAFF; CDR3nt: TGCAGCGTTGGGAGGATCTCGAACACTGAAGCTTTCTTT
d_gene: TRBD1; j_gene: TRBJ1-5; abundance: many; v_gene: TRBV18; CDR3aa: CASSPQTGVSNQPQHF; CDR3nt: TGTGCCAGCTCACCTCAGACAGGGGTTAGCAATCAGCCCCAGCATTTT
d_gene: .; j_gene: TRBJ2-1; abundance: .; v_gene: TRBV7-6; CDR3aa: CASSLGGRDSYNEQFF; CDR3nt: TGTGCCAGCAGCTTAGGAGGCCGCGACTCCTACAATGAGCAGTTCTTC
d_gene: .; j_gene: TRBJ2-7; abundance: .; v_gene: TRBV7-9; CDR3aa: CASAPWTETYEQYF; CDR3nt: TGTGCCAGCGCACCCTGGACTGAAACATACGAGCAGTACTTC
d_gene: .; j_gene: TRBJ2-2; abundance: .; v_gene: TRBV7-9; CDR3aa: CASSFQISTGELFF; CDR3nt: TGTGCCAGCAGCTTCCAGATATCGACCGGGGAGCTGTTTTTT
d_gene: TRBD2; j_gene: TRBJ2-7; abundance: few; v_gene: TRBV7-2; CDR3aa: CASSLSGSPNGQYF; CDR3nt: TGTGCCAGCAGCCTTAGCGGGAGCCCCAACGGGCAGTACTTC
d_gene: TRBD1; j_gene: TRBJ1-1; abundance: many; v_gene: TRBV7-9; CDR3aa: CASSPGQGADTEAFF; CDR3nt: TGTGCCAGCAGCCCAGGACAGGGGGCGGACACTGAAGCTTTCTTT